The T cell receptor beta chain under discussion was sequenced for a study of blood T cell repertoires in COVID-19. As handled by the study authors: Amplification of reference gene primers provided the estimated nucleated cell counts. Generated by immunoSEQ multiplex PCR, the TCRdb table keeps only in-frame clones and is missing some. V and J calls and clone size come straight from that table; D and trimming were deduced from the DNA. The table records about 240,000 clones, approximately 90% of them present only once. V shed 2 bases and J shed 5 bases, with 9 bases lying between them. The CDR3 has 13 amino acids. Participants came from about two dozen US areas, aged roughly 18 to 95 years. Symptom resolution, clearance, or two negative PCRs marked donors in Cohort 3 as recovered.

The source of this sequence is a woman younger than 45 who had recovered from COVID-19. The chain recombines TRBV12-3 or TRBV12-4 with TRBJ2-5, with unresolved D. What was sequenced was PBMCs or T cells enriched from blood (not recorded which). The CDR3 sequence: CASSLMLRETQYF. CDR3 DNA sequence: TGTGCCAGCAGTTTAATGCTACGGGAGACCCAGTACTTC.